Included here is one T cell receptor beta chain sequence, with context. As yet, its antigen is unknown. The data were produced by immunoSEQ multiplex PCR, yet TCRdb's version contains in-frame clones alone and is incomplete. The sample includes approximately 500,000 clones, 87% of them seen just once. The sample belongs to a study of Ad26.COV2.S vaccination and SARS-CoV-2 variants. V shed 2 bases and J 8 bases; nucleotides not matched to a gene: 11. The CDR3 is 16 residues long. The germline V gene encodes CDR1 MNHEY and CDR2 SVGEGT. Treatment of the sample: approximately 18 received Ad26.COV2.S at low or high dose, single or two shots; about 5 received placebo; per-sample allocation not given. The samples were gathered on day 63 after the first injection of vaccine or placebo. Wuhan-strain spike was delivered by a replication-incompetent Ad26 vector. Whole-study results and caveats: Researchers cautioned that TCR breadth and depth analyses may have underestimated total T cell responses.

This sequence originates from a person between 18 and 59 years old who received the Ad26.COV2.S COVID-19 vaccine or a placebo. The rearrangement uses TRBV6-2 or TRBV6-3 and TRBJ1-4; TRBD1 matches 7 bases. This sample comprised peripheral blood, obtained in a trial of Ad26.COV2.S vaccine versus placebo. In nucleotides, the CDR3 is TGTGCCAGCAGTTACGGGGGGAGGGGGCAGCGGGAAAAACTGTTTTTT. Its translation is CASSYGGRGQREKLFF.